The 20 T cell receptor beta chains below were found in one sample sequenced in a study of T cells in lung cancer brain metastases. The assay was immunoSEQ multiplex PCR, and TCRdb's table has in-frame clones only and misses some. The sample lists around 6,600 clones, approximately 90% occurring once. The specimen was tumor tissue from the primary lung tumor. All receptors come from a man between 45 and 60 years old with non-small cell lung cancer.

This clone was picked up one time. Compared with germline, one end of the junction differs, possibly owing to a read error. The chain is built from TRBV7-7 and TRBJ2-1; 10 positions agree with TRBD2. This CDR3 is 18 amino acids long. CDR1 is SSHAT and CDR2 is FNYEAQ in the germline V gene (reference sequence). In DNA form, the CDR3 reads TGTGCTAGCAGCCCCGTTTCTGCTAGCGGGGGACCTTACAATGAGCAGTTCTTC. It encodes CASSPVSASGGPYNEQFF.

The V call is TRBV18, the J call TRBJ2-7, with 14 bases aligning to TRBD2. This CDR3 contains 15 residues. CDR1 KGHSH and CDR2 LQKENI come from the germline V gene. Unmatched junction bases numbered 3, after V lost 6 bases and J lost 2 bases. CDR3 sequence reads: CASSLTSGGAYEQYF. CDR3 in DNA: TGTGCCAGCTCGCTGACTAGCGGGGGGGCCTACGAGCAGTACTTC.

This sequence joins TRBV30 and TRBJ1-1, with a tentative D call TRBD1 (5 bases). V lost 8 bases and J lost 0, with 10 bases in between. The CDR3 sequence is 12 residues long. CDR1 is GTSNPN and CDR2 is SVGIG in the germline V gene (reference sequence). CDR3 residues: CARGLLNTEAFF. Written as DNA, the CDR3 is TGTGCCCGGGGACTCTTGAACACTGAAGCTTTCTTT.

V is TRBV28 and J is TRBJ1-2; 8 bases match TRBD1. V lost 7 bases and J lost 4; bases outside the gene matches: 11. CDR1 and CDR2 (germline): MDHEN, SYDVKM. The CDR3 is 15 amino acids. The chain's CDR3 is CASTAHTGGVYGYTF. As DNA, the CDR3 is TGTGCCAGCACCGCCCACACAGGGGGTGTCTATGGCTACACCTTC.

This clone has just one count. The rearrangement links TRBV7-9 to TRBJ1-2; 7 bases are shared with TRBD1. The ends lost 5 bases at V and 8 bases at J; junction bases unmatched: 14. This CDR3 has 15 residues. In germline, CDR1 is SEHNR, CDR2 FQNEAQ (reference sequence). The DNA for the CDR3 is TGTGCCAGCAGCCTGATGGACAGGCAATTCGTCGGCTACACCTTC. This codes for CASSLMDRQFVGYTF.

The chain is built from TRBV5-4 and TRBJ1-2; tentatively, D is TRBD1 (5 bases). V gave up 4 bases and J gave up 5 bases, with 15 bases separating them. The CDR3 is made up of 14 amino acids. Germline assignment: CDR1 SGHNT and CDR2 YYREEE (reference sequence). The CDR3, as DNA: TGTGCCAGCAGCCGGGGGGGTGACTCATATGGCTACACCTTC. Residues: CASSRGGDSYGYTF.

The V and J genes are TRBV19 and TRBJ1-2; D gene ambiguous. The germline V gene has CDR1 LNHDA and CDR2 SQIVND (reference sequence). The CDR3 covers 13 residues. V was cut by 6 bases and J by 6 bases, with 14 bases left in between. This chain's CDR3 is CASSMTFPDGYTF. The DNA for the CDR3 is TGTGCCAGTAGCATGACATTTCCCGATGGCTACACCTTC.

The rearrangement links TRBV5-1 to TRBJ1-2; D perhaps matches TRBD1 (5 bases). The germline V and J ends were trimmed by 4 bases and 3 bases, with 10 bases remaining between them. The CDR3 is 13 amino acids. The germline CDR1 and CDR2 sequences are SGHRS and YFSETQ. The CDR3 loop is CASSRGPDYGYTF. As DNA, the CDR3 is TGCGCCAGCAGCAGGGGTCCAGACTATGGCTACACCTTC.

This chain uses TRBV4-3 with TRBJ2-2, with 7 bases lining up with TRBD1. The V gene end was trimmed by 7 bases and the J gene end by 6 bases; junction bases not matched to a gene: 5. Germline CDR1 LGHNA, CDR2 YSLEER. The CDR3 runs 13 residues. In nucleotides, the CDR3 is TGCGCCAGCAAAACAGGGGAAGCCGGGGAGCTGTTTTTT. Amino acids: CASKTGEAGELFF.

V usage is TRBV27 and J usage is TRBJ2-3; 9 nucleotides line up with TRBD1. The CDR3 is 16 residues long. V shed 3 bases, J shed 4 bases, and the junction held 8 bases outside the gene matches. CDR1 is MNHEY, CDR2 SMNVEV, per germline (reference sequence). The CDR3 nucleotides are TGTGCCAGCAGTTTGTTTCCGGGACAGGGTGCAGATACGCAGTATTTT. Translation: CASSLFPGQGADTQYF.

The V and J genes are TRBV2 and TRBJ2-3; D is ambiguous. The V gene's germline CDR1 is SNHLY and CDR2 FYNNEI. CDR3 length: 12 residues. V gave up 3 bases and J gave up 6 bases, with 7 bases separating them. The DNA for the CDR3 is TGTGCCAGCAGTGATCCTGGGGATACGCAGTATTTT. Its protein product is CASSDPGDTQYF.

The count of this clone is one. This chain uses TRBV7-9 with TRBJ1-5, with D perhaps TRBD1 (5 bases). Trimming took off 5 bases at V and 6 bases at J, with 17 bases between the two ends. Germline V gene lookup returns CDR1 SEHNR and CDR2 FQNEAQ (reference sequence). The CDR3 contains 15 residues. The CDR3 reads CASSGGEAAGQPQHF. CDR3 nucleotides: TGTGCCAGCAGCGGAGGGGAGGCGGCCGGTCAGCCCCAGCATTTT.

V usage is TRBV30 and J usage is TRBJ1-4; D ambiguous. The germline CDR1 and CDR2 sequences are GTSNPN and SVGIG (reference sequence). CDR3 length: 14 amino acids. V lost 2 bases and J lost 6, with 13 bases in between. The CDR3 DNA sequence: TGTGCCTGGAGTACGATAGAAAGTGATGAAAAACTGTTTTTT. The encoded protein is CAWSTIESDEKLFF. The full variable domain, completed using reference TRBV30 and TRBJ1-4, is SQTIHQWPATLVQPVGSPLSLECTVEGTSNPNLYWYRQAAGRGLQLLFYSVGIGQISSEVPQNLSASRPQDRQFILSSKKLLLSDSGFYLCAWSTIESDEKLFFGSGTQLSVL.

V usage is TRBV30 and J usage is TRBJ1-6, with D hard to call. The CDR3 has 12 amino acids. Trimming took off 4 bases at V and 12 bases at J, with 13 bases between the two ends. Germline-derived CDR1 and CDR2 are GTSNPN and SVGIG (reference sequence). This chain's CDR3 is CAWTYWGLPLHF. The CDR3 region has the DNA TGTGCCTGGACGTATTGGGGTCTACCCCTCCACTTT.

The CDR3 DNA is TGTGCCAGCTCACCGTCTTCCGGGATTAATGAAAAACTGTTTTTT. This encodes CASSPSSGINEKLFF. This chain connects TRBV18 to TRBJ1-4; D not resolved. The CDR3 is made up of 15 amino acids. V was shortened by 3 bases and J by 4 bases, with 12 bases between the two germline ends. Germline V gene sequence: CDR1 KGHSH, CDR2 LQKENI.

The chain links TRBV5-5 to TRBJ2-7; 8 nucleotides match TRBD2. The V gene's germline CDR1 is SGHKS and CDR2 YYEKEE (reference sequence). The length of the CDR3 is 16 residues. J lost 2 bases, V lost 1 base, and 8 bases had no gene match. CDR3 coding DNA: TGTGCCAGCAGCTTGACGGGCACTAGCGGAGCCTACGAGCAGTACTTC. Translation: CASSLTGTSGAYEQYF.

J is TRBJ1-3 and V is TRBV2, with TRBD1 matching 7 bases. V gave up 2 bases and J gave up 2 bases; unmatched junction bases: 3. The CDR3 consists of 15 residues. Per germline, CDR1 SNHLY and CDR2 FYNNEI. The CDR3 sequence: CASSEWGTAGNTIYF. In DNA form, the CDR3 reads TGTGCCAGCAGTGAATGGGGGACAGCTGGAAACACCATATATTTT.

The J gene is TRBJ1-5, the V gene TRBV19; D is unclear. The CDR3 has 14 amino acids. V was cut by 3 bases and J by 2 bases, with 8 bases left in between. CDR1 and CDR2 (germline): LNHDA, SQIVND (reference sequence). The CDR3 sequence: CASSMGYGNQPQHF. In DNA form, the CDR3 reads TGTGCCAGTAGTATGGGTTATGGCAATCAGCCCCAGCATTTT.

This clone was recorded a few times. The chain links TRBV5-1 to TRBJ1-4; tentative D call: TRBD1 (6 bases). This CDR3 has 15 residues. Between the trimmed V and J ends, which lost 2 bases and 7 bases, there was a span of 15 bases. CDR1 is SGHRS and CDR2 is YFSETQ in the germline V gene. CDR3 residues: CASSLTGTKSEKLFF. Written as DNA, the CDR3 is TGCGCCAGCAGCTTAACCGGGACAAAGAGTGAAAAACTGTTTTTT.

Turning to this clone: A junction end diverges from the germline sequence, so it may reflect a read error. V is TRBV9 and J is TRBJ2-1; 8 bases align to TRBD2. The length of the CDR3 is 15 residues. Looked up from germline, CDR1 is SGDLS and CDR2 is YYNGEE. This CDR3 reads CTSSGAQRGNNEQFF. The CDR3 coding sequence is TGTACCAGCAGCGGGGCCCAGCGGGGGAATAATGAGCAGTTCTTC. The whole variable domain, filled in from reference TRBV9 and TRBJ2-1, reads DSGVTQTPKHLITATGQRVTLRCSPRSGDLSVYWYQQSLDQGLQFLIQYYNGEERAKGNILERFSAQQFPDLHSELNLSSLELGDSALYFCTSSGAQRGNNEQFFGPGTRLTVL.